These T cell receptor beta chains were read from a single sample in a study of blood T cells in healthy people across ages. TCRdb independently ran MiXCR on the 5' RACE reads; one entry per CDR3 protein. The table has around 850,000 distinct CDR3 sequences, around 36% seen once. The sequencing sample was made of blood. The origin of the receptors is a man aged 18 to 29 in good health. Both conserved end residues are part of each CDR3. A D gene is named only where the DNA matches it firmly. Not every row has a clone size; where given, it reads once, few, many or a size class.

size,V,D,J,DNA,CDR3
many,TRBV27,-,TRBJ1-1,TGTGCCAGCAGTTTAGACAGGATGAACACTGAAGCTTTCTTT,CASSLDRMNTEAFF
once,TRBV6-1,-,TRBJ2-1,TGTGCCAGCACAGGCGGCGACTCCTACAATGAGCAGTTCTTC,CASTGGDSYNEQFF
few,TRBV4-3,-,TRBJ1-3,TGCGCCAGCAGCCAGGGGACTGGCTCTGGAAACACCATATATTTT,CASSQGTGSGNTIYF
few,TRBV4-1,TRBD2,TRBJ2-1,TGCGCCAGCAGCCACTTAGCGGGGGTCTATGAGCAGTTCTTC,CASSHLAGVYEQFF
few,TRBV20-1,-,TRBJ2-3,TGCAGCGCTACCCCGAGGTCTGCAGATACGCAGTATTTT,CSATPRSADTQYF
few,TRBV20-1,TRBD1,TRBJ2-3,TGCAGTGCTAGATCGGACAGGGGGCACACAGATACGCAGTATTTT,CSARSDRGHTDTQYF
few,TRBV7-6,TRBD1,TRBJ1-6,TGTGCCAGCAGCCCCCAGACAGGGGTAAATTCACCCCTCCACTTT,CASSPQTGVNSPLHF
-,TRBV28,TRBD1,TRBJ1-4,TGTGCCAGCAGTCGACAGGGGGTGCGGGAAAAACTGTTTTTT,CASSRQGVREKLFF
-,TRBV29-1,-,TRBJ2-1,TGCAGCGTAGCGGGTAATTACAATGAGCAGTTCTTC,CSVAGNYNEQFF
many,TRBV20-1,-,TRBJ1-5,TGCAGTGCTAGTAGGCAGGACCGGGCCAATCAGCCCCAGCATTTT,CSASRQDRANQPQHF
few,TRBV6-6,-,TRBJ1-5,TGTGCCAGCAGTTACTCGATGGCTCTGCTTAATCAGCCCCAGCATTTT,CASSYSMALLNQPQHF
few,TRBV24-1,TRBD1,TRBJ1-5,TGTGCCACCAGTGATGGACAGGGGGGGAATCAGCCCCAGCATTTT,CATSDGQGGNQPQHF
-,TRBV2,-,TRBJ2-1,TGTGCCAGCAGCGGAATGGGCGTCTATGAGCAGTTCTTC,CASSGMGVYEQFF
few,TRBV20-1,TRBD1,TRBJ2-2,TGCAGTGCCGCATCGGGACAGGGGAACACCGGGGAGCTGTTTTTT,CSAASGQGNTGELFF
many,TRBV20-1,TRBD1,TRBJ1-5,TGCAGTGCTAGAGACCAGGGGGAGATTCAGCCCCAGCATTTT,CSARDQGEIQPQHF
-,TRBV27,-,TRBJ1-2,TGTGCCAGCAGGACATCGGCGGACTATGGCTACACCTTC,CASRTSADYGYTF
many,TRBV5-1,TRBD1,TRBJ2-1,TGCGCCAGCAGCCAGGGACAGGGGGCCTACAATGAGCAGTTCTTC,CASSQGQGAYNEQFF
-,TRBV4-1,TRBD2,TRBJ2-5,TGCGCCAGCAGCCAAGACGCCGAATTCTCTAGCGGGGGGGCCATGAAGACCCAGTACTTC,CASSQDAEFSSGGAMKTQYF
-,TRBV18,TRBD2,TRBJ2-7,TGTGCCAGCTCACCTTTAAGCGGGGGGTATGTGTACGAGCAGTACTTC,CASSPLSGGYVYEQYF
-,TRBV7-3,-,TRBJ2-6,TGTGCCAGCAGCTTGGTAGGACACTCTGGGGCCAACGTCCTGACTTTC,CASSLVGHSGANVLTF
-,TRBV7-9,TRBD1,TRBJ1-1,TGTGCCAGCAGCGTTCAGGGACAGGGAGGCATGAACACTGAAGCTTTCTTT,CASSVQGQGGMNTEAFF
-,TRBV5-1,-,TRBJ1-1,TGCGCCAGCAGGGGCCCCGGTACTGAAGCTTTCTTT,CASRGPGTEAFF
many,TRBV20-1,TRBD1,TRBJ1-2,TGCAGTGCTAGGGAACAGGGGCCTAACTATGGCTACACCTTC,CSAREQGPNYGYTF
-,TRBV6-5,-,TRBJ2-7,TGTGCCAGCAGTTTAACAGGGATTAGCTCCTACGAGCAGTACTTC,CASSLTGISSYEQYF
-,TRBV12-3/TRBV12-4,-,TRBJ1-4,TGTGCCAGCAGGGCGGGGGGGGAAGAAAAACTGTTTTTT,CASRAGGEEKLFF
few,TRBV12-3/TRBV12-4,TRBD1,TRBJ2-7,TGTGCCAGCAGTTCGGGACAGTTCTCCTACAATGAGCAGTACTTC,CASSSGQFSYNEQYF
once,TRBV4-3,-,TRBJ2-2,TGCGCCAGCAGCCAAGGACCCGGGACATCAGCGAACACCGGGGAGCTGTTTTTT,CASSQGPGTSANTGELFF
-,TRBV5-6,TRBD2,TRBJ2-7,TGTGCCAGCAGCCATAGCGGGGGCGCTTACAATGAGCAGTACTTC,CASSHSGGAYNEQYF
many,TRBV7-2,-,TRBJ1-2,TGTGCCACTGGGGCGGGGGGAGTGTTCGGCTACACCTTC,CATGAGGVFGYTF
few,TRBV5-4,-,TRBJ2-1,TGTGCCAGCAGCGATAGGACAGAGCTCAATGAGCAGTTCTTC,CASSDRTELNEQFF
few,TRBV20-1,TRBD1,TRBJ1-6,TGCAGTGCCCCGACAGGGGATCCCTATAATTCACCCCTCCACTTT,CSAPTGDPYNSPLHF
many,TRBV7-2,-,TRBJ2-3,TGTGCCAGCAGCTTAGTCCCTCTAGAGATCAGCACAGATACGCAGTATTTT,CASSLVPLEISTDTQYF
-,TRBV29-1,TRBD2,TRBJ2-1,TGCAGCGGGGGAGGGACTAGCGGGGGGTATGAGCAGTTCTTC,CSGGGTSGGYEQFF
-,TRBV20-1,-,TRBJ2-5,TGCAGTGCCTCACATTGGGGGGAAAATGAGCAGTACTTC,CSASHWGENEQYF
many,TRBV12-3/TRBV12-4,-,TRBJ1-2,TGTGCCAGCAGGGACAGCTCCTATGGCTACACCTTC,CASRDSSYGYTF
few,TRBV2,-,TRBJ2-1,TGTGCCAGCAGTGAAGTGAGCTTATACAATGAGCAGTTCTTC,CASSEVSLYNEQFF
-,TRBV7-6,TRBD2,TRBJ2-7,TGTGCCAGCAGCTTTCGGGGGGGTTTGAATGAGCAGTACTTC,CASSFRGGLNEQYF
few,TRBV12-3/TRBV12-4,-,TRBJ2-6,TGTGCCAGCACCCTCAGGGGAGGTGTAACTGGGGCCAACGTCCTGACTTTC,CASTLRGGVTGANVLTF
few,TRBV2,TRBD2,TRBJ2-1,TGTGCCAGCAGCGGGACTAGCGGGGGCCCCAATGAGCAGTTCTTC,CASSGTSGGPNEQFF
-,TRBV20-1,-,TRBJ1-5,TGCAGTGCTAGAGGTGGCAGCTATCAGCCCCAGCATTTT,CSARGGSYQPQHF
-,TRBV14,-,TRBJ1-6,TGTGCCAGCAGCGTCAATTGGGGGTATAATTCACCCCTCCACTTT,CASSVNWGYNSPLHF
once,TRBV2,TRBD1,TRBJ1-3,TGTGCCAGCAGGGGGGACAGGGGAAACACCATATATTTT,CASRGDRGNTIYF
few,TRBV7-2,TRBD1,TRBJ1-2,TGTGCCAGCAGCCCGGACAGGGCCCACTATGGCTACACCTTC,CASSPDRAHYGYTF
-,TRBV13,-,TRBJ2-7,TGTGCCAGCACCCTCACCCGGGGGGCTTCCTACGAGCAGTACTTC,CASTLTRGASYEQYF
-,TRBV7-9,-,TRBJ1-2,TGTGCCAGCAGCTTAAAGGCAGGCAGAGGCTACACCTTC,CASSLKAGRGYTF
-,TRBV20-1,-,TRBJ1-2,TGCAGTGCTAGGTATCAAGGGACGTGGGGCTACACCTTC,CSARYQGTWGYTF
-,TRBV4-1,-,TRBJ2-5,TGCGCCAGCAGCCAAGTACAAAACCAAGAGACCCAGTACTTC,CASSQVQNQETQYF